Reported below is one T cell receptor beta chain. Its matching antigen is unknown. Profiling relied on immunoSEQ multiplex PCR, and the TCRdb table lists in-frame clones only, not all of them. The profile shows over 120,000 clones, 92% of them singletons. This record comes from a study of T cell responses to AZD1222 COVID-19 vaccine. Turning to the study itself: Whether given at about 4 or about 12 weeks, second doses were pooled.

Study outcomes and limitations: Of the AZD1222 recipients, only 5 or 6 were seropositive at baseline. Donors skewed white British and female; clonal diversity was possibly underestimated. Repertoires were obtained only post-peak T cell response.

The CDR3 spans 14 residues. CDR1 is SGHTA and CDR2 is FQGNSA in the germline V gene. The germline V and J ends were trimmed by 11 bases and 1 base, with 16 bases remaining between them. This receptor was identified in an adult in good health. This sample comprised peripheral blood, obtained on day 0 of AZD1222 vaccination. The chain employs TRBV7-2 and TRBJ2-3, with D perhaps matching TRBD2 (6 bases). The CDR3: CAGAGGIRTDTQYF. For the CDR3, the DNA is TGTGCCGGCGCTGGCGGGATACGCACAGATACGCAGTATTTT.